Listed here are 15 T cell receptor beta chains from one sample, sequenced in a study of identifying expanded T cells in peripheral blood. Measured with immunoSEQ multiplex PCR; TCRdb has only the in-frame clones, and not every one. The table has about 100,000 clones, 80% to 90% seen once. The sample taken for sequencing was blood. The receptors were sampled from a person aged 18 to 75 in good health.

This clone has just one count. The chain combines TRBV5-1 with TRBJ1-1; 8 bases map to TRBD1. V shed 3 bases and J 7 bases; nucleotides not matched to a gene: 8. The CDR3 runs 14 residues. Germline values: CDR1 SGHRS, CDR2 YFSETQ. This CDR3 reads CASSSQQGVGEAFF. CDR3 in DNA: TGCGCCAGCAGCTCACAACAGGGGGTCGGTGAAGCTTTCTTT.

This clone was seen a single time. The J gene is TRBJ2-5, the V gene TRBV5-4; 8 nucleotides match TRBD2. This CDR3 spans 14 amino acids. CDR1 is SGHNT and CDR2 is YYREEE in the germline V gene (reference sequence). The V gene end was trimmed by 5 bases and the J gene end by 5 bases; junction bases not matched to a gene: 8. The CDR3 here is CASSLELADETQYF. CDR3 bases: TGTGCCAGCAGTCTTGAACTAGCGGACGAGACCCAGTACTTC.

The J gene is TRBJ1-5, the V gene TRBV7-8, with D unresolved. CDR1 is SGHVS, CDR2 FQNEAQ, per germline. The V gene lost 4 bases and the J gene lost 2 bases, with 24 bases spanning the gap. This CDR3 is built from 19 residues. CDR3 sequence (DNA): TGTGCCAGCAGCTCCCAAAACGTTTTCGGGGTTGGTGGCAATCAGCCCCAGCATTTT. It codes for CASSSQNVFGVGGNQPQHF.

The chain has TRBV5-4 and TRBJ2-2; 8 positions match TRBD1. J gave up 5 bases and V 3 bases, and 9 bases lay outside the gene matches. The CDR3 extends over 16 amino acids. Germline CDR1 is SGHNT and CDR2 is YYREEE (reference sequence). Written as DNA, the CDR3 is TGTGCCAGCAGCTCCTCAGGGGGCGCAAGGACCGGGGAGCTGTTTTTT. Protein product: CASSSSGGARTGELFF.

This clone was detected only a few times. V usage is TRBV7-8 and J usage is TRBJ2-1, with 8 nucleotides matching TRBD2. Losses at the gene ends were 1 base for V and 3 bases for J; bases not matched to a gene: 11. Germline V gene lookup returns CDR1 SGHVS and CDR2 FQNEAQ. The CDR3 is 18 amino acids. In nucleotides, the CDR3 is TGTGCCAGCAGCTTAGTACCGCTGAGCGGGGGAAGCTACAATGAGCAGTTCTTC. It codes for CASSLVPLSGGSYNEQFF.

This chain links TRBV6-6 with TRBJ2-7; possible D gene TRBD2, 5 bases. The CDR3 consists of 13 residues. Per the germline V gene, CDR1 is MNHNY and CDR2 is SVGAGI (reference sequence). Trimming took 5 bases from V and 4 from J, leaving 12 bases between them. CDR3 nucleotide sequence: TGTGCCAGCAGTCTCGGGGAAAGATACGAGCAGTACTTC. Its protein is CASSLGERYEQYF.

The gene calls are TRBV11-3 and TRBJ1-1, with 8 bases identical to TRBD1. V gave up 8 bases and J gave up 5 bases; unmatched junction bases: 4. The CDR3 spans 12 residues. The germline gives CDR1 SGHNT, CDR2 YENEEA. CDR3 protein: CASSQGATEAFF. The DNA for the CDR3 is TGTGCCAGCTCCCAGGGGGCAACTGAAGCTTTCTTT.

The chain carries TRBV11-2 and TRBJ2-1; 9 bases are shared with TRBD2. J lost 10 bases, V lost 0 bases, and 7 bases had no gene match. Germline V gene lookup returns CDR1 SGHAT and CDR2 FQNNGV. The length of the CDR3 is 15 residues. CDR3 in amino acids: CASSLESGGRLEQFF. CDR3 nucleotides: TGTGCCAGCAGCTTAGAAAGCGGGGGGCGATTGGAGCAGTTCTTC.

The V gene is TRBV14, the J gene TRBJ2-7; no clear D gene. CDR1 and CDR2 from the germline V gene are SGHDN and FVKESK. Trimming cost V 1 base and J 2 bases, with 12 bases left between them. The CDR3 spans 15 residues. The CDR3 DNA is TGTGCCAGCAGCCAAGCATTTATCCAGCCCTACGAGCAGTACTTC. As protein: CASSQAFIQPYEQYF.

The chain links TRBV5-1 to TRBJ2-2; D perhaps matches TRBD1 (5 bases). The germline V gene encodes CDR1 SGHRS and CDR2 YFSETQ. The CDR3 covers 13 residues. Trimming stripped 4 bases from V and 7 bases from J, with 11 bases between. The CDR3 loop reads CASSADTYGELFF. The CDR3 coding sequence is TGCGCCAGCAGCGCGGACACTTACGGGGAGCTGTTTTTT.

The V and J genes are TRBV19 and TRBJ2-1; TRBD2 agrees at 13 bases. Germline V gives CDR1 LNHDA, CDR2 SQIVND (reference sequence). V dropped 3 bases and J dropped 5; count of bases not matched to a gene: 4. The length of the CDR3 is 16 residues. In nucleotides, the CDR3 is TGTGCCAGTAGTATCGGGACTAGCGGGATAAACAATGAGCAGTTCTTC. Translating it yields CASSIGTSGINNEQFF.

This clone showed up just a few times. The chain links TRBV10-3 to TRBJ1-2; the D is unclear. Deletions cut 0 bases from V and 6 bases from J, with 8 bases between. Germline V gene lookup returns CDR1 ENHRY and CDR2 SYGVKD. The CDR3 covers 13 residues. The CDR3 region has the DNA TGTGCCATCAGTGAGTCGTCTTCAGATGGCTACACCTTC. Its protein is CAISESSSDGYTF.

The J gene is TRBJ2-3, the V gene TRBV5-1; 9 bases are a match to TRBD2. CDR3 length: 15 residues. The J segment lost 2 bases and the V segment lost 7 bases, leaving 8 bases of the junction unmatched. The germline V gene has CDR1 SGHRS and CDR2 YFSETQ. The CDR3 here is CASRSGTSPTDTQYF. As DNA, the CDR3 is TGCGCCAGCCGATCCGGGACTAGCCCCACAGATACGCAGTATTTT. Full variable domain (missing parts from reference TRBV5-1 and TRBJ2-3): KAGVTQTPRYLIKTRGQQVTLSCSPISGHRSVSWYQQTPGQGLQFLFEYFSETQRNKGNFPGRFSGRQFSNSRSEMNVSTLELGDSALYLCASRSGTSPTDTQYFGPGTRLTVL.

J is TRBJ2-2 and V is TRBV19; 7 nucleotides match TRBD2. With V trimmed by 5 bases and J by 0 bases, 9 bases remained unmatched. Germline-derived CDR1 and CDR2 are LNHDA and SQIVND (reference sequence). CDR3 length: 17 residues. This chain's CDR3 is CASSPRLAAANTGELFF. CDR3 sequence (DNA): TGTGCCAGTAGTCCCCGGCTAGCGGCGGCGAACACCGGGGAGCTGTTTTTT.

CDR3 sequence: CASSPTSQIYTEAFF. The CDR3, as DNA: TGTGCCAGCAGCCCAACTTCACAGATCTACACTGAAGCTTTCTTT. The chain has TRBV11-3 and TRBJ1-1; no clear D. CDR3 length equals 15 residues. Between the trimmed V and J ends, which lost 5 bases and 3 bases, there was a span of 16 bases. Germline V gene data show CDR1 as SGHNT and CDR2 as YENEEA. Using reference TRBV11-3 and TRBJ1-1 for the parts outside the CDR3, the full variable domain is EAGVVQSPRYKIIEKKQPVAFWCNPISGHNTLYWYLQNLGQGPELLIRYENEEAVDDSQLPKDRFSAERLKGVDSTLKIQPAELGDSAVYLCASSPTSQIYTEAFFGQGTRLTVV.